The 12 T cell receptor beta chains given below trace back to one sample, sequenced in a study of OX40 agonist ivuxolimab in advanced cancers. Sequenced by immunoSEQ multiplex PCR; TCRdb stores in-frame clones only, minus some. The repertoire holds 50,000 to 55,000 clones, with 75% to 90% as singletons. This specimen consisted of CD4+ or CD8+ T cells sorted from blood, obtained in a trial of the OX40 agonist ivuxolimab. The receptors shown here come from an adult with an advanced solid tumor such as melanoma, head and neck, liver or kidney cancer.

V is TRBV18 and J is TRBJ2-5; D ambiguous. Trimming shortened V by 3 bases and J by 3 bases, and 11 bases separated the two germline ends. The CDR3 spans 14 residues. CDR1 is KGHSH, CDR2 LQKENI, per germline. The CDR3, as DNA: TGTGCCAGCTCACCCCAAGTACCCGAAGAGACCCAGTACTTC. Encoded protein: CASSPQVPEETQYF.

The chain carries TRBV11-2 and TRBJ1-2; D gene uncertain. Germline V lookup: CDR1 SGHAT, CDR2 FQNNGV. The CDR3 length is 15 residues. V lost 4 bases, J lost 0 bases, and 12 bases lay in between. CDR3 in amino acids: CASSSGRIANYGYTF. The DNA of the CDR3 is TGTGCCAGCAGCTCCGGACGGATAGCTAACTATGGCTACACCTTC.

This chain links TRBV7-9 with TRBJ2-7; D ambiguous. Germline values: CDR1 SEHNR, CDR2 FQNEAQ (reference sequence). There are 14 residues in the CDR3. Trimming took 7 bases from V and 2 from J, leaving 15 bases between them. The CDR3 here is CASTPQSATYEQYF. CDR3 DNA: TGTGCCAGCACCCCCCAGAGCGCAACCTACGAGCAGTACTTC.

The genes are TRBV19 and TRBJ1-1, with 9 bases aligning to TRBD1. V gave up 4 bases and J gave up 4 bases; unmatched junction bases: 1. This CDR3 is built from 13 residues. CDR1 and CDR2 from the germline V gene are LNHDA and SQIVND (reference sequence). DNA for the CDR3: TGTGCCAGTAGTACACAGGGGGCCACTGAAGCTTTCTTT. It specifies CASSTQGATEAFF.

The rearrangement joins TRBV30 to TRBJ2-1; D call uncertain. The CDR3 runs to 11 residues. In germline, CDR1 is GTSNPN, CDR2 SVGIG (reference sequence). V gave up 3 bases and J gave up 11 bases, with 11 bases separating them. CDR3: CAWRPDVQQFF. The CDR3 coding sequence is TGTGCCTGGAGGCCCGACGTCCAGCAGTTCTTC.

The chain employs TRBV6-1 and TRBJ2-3, with 8 nucleotides matching TRBD2. CDR1 and CDR2 from the germline V gene are MNHNS and SASEGT. CDR3 length: 15 amino acids. V lost 8 bases to trimming and J lost 3 bases; unmatched junction nucleotides: 10. The CDR3: CASDLGLVNTDTQYF. In nucleotides, the CDR3 is TGTGCCAGCGATTTGGGACTAGTAAATACAGATACGCAGTATTTT.

CDR3 sequence: CAANRLAGDRDTQYF. CDR3 in DNA: TGTGCCGCGAATAGACTAGCGGGGGATCGAGATACGCAGTATTTT. The chain employs TRBV10-3 and TRBJ2-3; 12 nucleotides align to TRBD2. CDR1 ENHRY and CDR2 SYGVKD come from the germline V gene. The CDR3 loop spans 15 amino acids. V was clipped by 11 bases and J by 5 bases; unmatched bases: 11.

This clone was seen just once. V gene TRBV6-1 combines with J gene TRBJ1-4; no definite D call. Trimming removed 8 bases from V and 4 bases from J, with 8 bases in between. This CDR3 spans 12 amino acids. CDR1 is MNHNS, CDR2 SASEGT, per germline. The CDR3 DNA follows: TGTGCCAGCCACCAGTATAATGAAAAACTGTTTTTT. Encoded protein: CASHQYNEKLFF.

The chain recombines TRBV5-1 with TRBJ2-3; 8 bases match TRBD2. This CDR3 comprises 15 residues. Unmatched junction bases numbered 5, after V lost 3 bases and J lost 2 bases. The germline V gene has CDR1 SGHRS and CDR2 YFSETQ. The CDR3 reads CASSSAGAATDTQYF. CDR3 sequence (DNA): TGCGCCAGCAGCTCAGCGGGGGCCGCCACAGATACGCAGTATTTT.

The chain links TRBV5-3 to TRBJ1-3; D call uncertain. TRBV5-3 is assigned to the ORF class and has an uncertain function. The CDR3 length is 15 residues. With 2 bases removed from V and 5 bases from J, the gap between germline ends came to 14 bases. Here the CDR3 reads CARSFEGGLRNTIYF. DNA for the CDR3: TGTGCCAGAAGCTTTGAGGGCGGCTTAAGAAACACCATATATTTT.

The CDR3 protein is CASSLTASQETQYF. Here the CDR3 DNA reads TGTGCCAGCTCACTGACAGCATCCCAAGAGACCCAGTACTTC. The V gene is TRBV18, the J gene TRBJ2-5; D is perhaps TRBD1 (5 bases). The CDR3 covers 14 residues. The V and J ends lost 4 bases and 1 base respectively, with 10 bases between them. The germline V gene has CDR1 KGHSH and CDR2 LQKENI.

The chain uses TRBV7-3 and TRBJ2-5; 8 nucleotides match TRBD2. In germline, CDR1 is SGHTA, CDR2 FQGTGA. This CDR3 contains 15 residues. V lost 3 bases and J lost 5; bases outside the gene matches: 8. CDR3 in amino acids: CASSFGRGDGETQYF. CDR3 DNA sequence: TGTGCCAGCAGCTTCGGGAGGGGAGACGGGGAGACCCAGTACTTC.